This T cell receptor (beta chain) was found in a study of blood T cell repertoires in COVID-19. How the authors handled the data: Scientists estimated how many nucleated cells there were by amplifying reference gene primers. Method: immunoSEQ multiplex PCR; TCRdb's copy keeps in-frame clones and lacks some. The V and J calls and clone size were taken over from that table, and D and trimming were inferred from the DNA. The sample gives more than 95,000 clones, roughly 83% of which show up once; about 5% is in the top ten. The CDR3 is 15 residues long. V was clipped by 10 bases and J by 1 base; unmatched bases: 10. Germline V CDR1 and CDR2: LNHDA, SQIVND (reference sequence).

The sample taken for sequencing was peripheral blood. The rearrangement uses TRBV19 and TRBJ1-5, with 7 bases identical to TRBD1. The sequence was obtained from a human donor in a cohort sampled during active COVID-19. The CDR3 is CATKGDSTSNQPQHF. In DNA form, the CDR3 reads TGTGCCACGAAGGGGGACAGTACGAGCAATCAGCCCCAGCATTTT.